The 28 T cell receptor beta chains listed next were all sequenced from one sample in a study of blood T cell repertoires in COVID-19. Profiled with immunoSEQ multiplex PCR; TCRdb holds only in-frame clones, not every one. The sample records 100,000 to 150,000 clones, around three quarters being singletons. Sequenced sample: peripheral blood. The source of these receptors is a man aged 40-55 years with active or convalescent COVID-19.

V gene TRBV5-5 combines with J gene TRBJ1-2, with unresolved D. CDR1 and CDR2 from the germline V gene are SGHKS and YYEKEE (reference sequence). The CDR3 covers 13 residues. V lost 2 bases to trimming and J lost 0 bases, with 5 bases between them. The CDR3 DNA sequence: TGTGCCAGCAGCTTTGACACTAACTATGGCTACACCTTC. This encodes CASSFDTNYGYTF.

The chain carries TRBV29-1 and TRBJ1-2, with 7 bases matching TRBD1. The CDR3 totals 12 residues. CDR1 is SQVTM, CDR2 ANQGSEA, per germline. J gave up 2 bases and V 7 bases, and 4 bases lay outside the gene matches. The DNA for the CDR3 is TGCAGCGGCAGGACAGGCAACTATGGCTACACCTTC. Its translation is CSGRTGNYGYTF.

J is TRBJ1-1 and V is TRBV28, with a tentative D call TRBD1 (5 bases). Trimming stripped 4 bases from V and 11 bases from J, with 11 bases between. The CDR3 extends over 11 amino acids. CDR1 and CDR2 from the germline V gene are MDHEN and SYDVKM. Here the CDR3 DNA reads TGTGCCAGCAGTTGGGGGGTAGGGGCTTTCTTT. As protein: CASSWGVGAFF. The variable domain in full, with the rest retrieved from reference TRBV28 and TRBJ1-1, is DVKVTQSSRYLVKRTGEKVFLECVQDMDHENMFWYRQDPGLGLRLIYFSYDVKMKEKGDIPEGYSVSREKKERFSLILESASTNQTSMYLCASSWGVGAFFGQGTRLTVV.

The rearrangement joins TRBV9 to TRBJ1-2; TRBD1 agrees at 9 bases. J gave up 8 bases and V 5 bases, and 13 bases lay outside the gene matches. CDR3 length: 15 amino acids. Germline V lookup: CDR1 SGDLS, CDR2 YYNGEE. CDR3 DNA: TGTGCCAGCAGAAGACAGGGGGATGTTCGCAGCGGCTACACCTTC. It codes for CASRRQGDVRSGYTF.

This clone was seen once. CDR3 nucleotides: TGTGCTAGTGGCCGGGGGACTAGCGGGAGGGACACCGGGGAGCTGTTTTTT. This translates into CASGRGTSGRDTGELFF. The chain links TRBV12-5 to TRBJ2-2, with TRBD2 matching over 16 bases. The V and J ends lost 6 bases and 3 bases, in that order; junction bases with no gene match: 4. This CDR3 is built from 17 residues. From germline, CDR1 is LGHNT and CDR2 FRNRAP.

V usage is TRBV28 and J usage is TRBJ1-4; 7 positions agree with TRBD1. Germline loops: CDR1 MDHEN, CDR2 SYDVKM. The ends lost 5 bases at V and 4 bases at J; junction bases unmatched: 7. The CDR3 length is 15 residues. The CDR3 nucleotides read TGTGCCAGCAGTCCCGGGACAGTCTATAATGAAAAACTGTTTTTT. Amino acid sequence: CASSPGTVYNEKLFF. Together with reference TRBV28 and TRBJ1-4, the CDR3 gives the full variable domain: DVKVTQSSRYLVKRTGEKVFLECVQDMDHENMFWYRQDPGLGLRLIYFSYDVKMKEKGDIPEGYSVSREKKERFSLILESASTNQTSMYLCASSPGTVYNEKLFFGSGTQLSVL.

The rearrangement joins TRBV28 to TRBJ2-4; TRBD1 matches at 8 bases. Germline V gives CDR1 MDHEN, CDR2 SYDVKM. The length of the CDR3 is 15 residues. Losses at the gene ends were 11 bases for V and 5 bases for J; bases not matched to a gene: 14. CDR3: CAGSPGGAGENIQYF. The CDR3 nucleotides read TGTGCCGGAAGCCCAGGGGGCGCTGGGGAAAACATTCAGTACTTC.

The chain carries TRBV5-1 and TRBJ2-7; D possibly corresponds to TRBD1 (5 bases). V lost 4 bases, J lost 7 bases, and 18 bases lay in between. Germline CDR1 SGHRS, CDR2 YFSETQ. This CDR3 comprises 14 residues. CDR3 amino acids: CASSDSSGIREQYF. The DNA for the CDR3 is TGCGCCAGCAGCGACAGTTCAGGGATCCGGGAGCAGTACTTC.

The rearrangement uses TRBV19 and TRBJ1-1, with D maybe TRBD1 (5 bases). Trimming took off 7 bases at V and 0 bases at J, with 12 bases between the two ends. The CDR3 is made up of 14 amino acids. Germline V gene lookup returns CDR1 LNHDA and CDR2 SQIVND (reference sequence). The CDR3, as DNA: TGTGCCAGTAAGCAGGGCATCATGAACACTGAAGCTTTCTTT. Translation gives CASKQGIMNTEAFF.

This clone showed up just a few times. The CDR3 DNA is TGTGCCAGCAGCTTGGGGGGTATAGCGGGGTTACGGGAGCAGTTCTTC. Amino acids: CASSLGGIAGLREQFF. V and J are TRBV5-6 and TRBJ2-1, with 8 positions matching TRBD2. Unmatched junction bases numbered 12, after V lost 0 bases and J lost 10 bases. The germline CDR1 and CDR2 sequences are SGHDT and YYEEEE. The CDR3 is 16 residues long.

This clone came up many times. This chain joins TRBV27 and TRBJ2-1; tentatively, D is TRBD2 (5 bases). The CDR3 length is 13 residues. V lost 3 bases to trimming and J lost 6 bases, with 9 bases between them. The germline V gene has CDR1 MNHEY and CDR2 SMNVEV (reference sequence). CDR3 region: CASSLDGLNEQFF. The CDR3 nucleotides read TGTGCCAGCAGTTTGGACGGACTCAATGAGCAGTTCTTC.

This clone was detected once. V usage is TRBV21-1 and J usage is TRBJ1-6; the D call in the table, TRBD1, was not verified against the DNA. TRBV21-1 is listed as a pseudogene. The CDR3 totals 13 residues. The CDR3 DNA sequence: TGTGCCAGCACACATAACTATAATTCACCCCTCCACTTT. Protein: CASTHNYNSPLHF.

The chain employs TRBV5-4 and TRBJ2-3, with D possibly being TRBD2 (6 bases). Germline V lookup: CDR1 SGHNT, CDR2 YYREEE (reference sequence). There are 14 residues in the CDR3. Trimming removed 4 bases from V and 3 bases from J, with 12 bases in between. CDR3 protein: CASSPGDFTDTQYF. The CDR3 nucleotides read TGTGCCAGCAGCCCTGGGGACTTTACAGATACGCAGTATTTT. The full variable domain, rest sourced from reference TRBV5-4 and TRBJ2-3, is ETGVTQSPTHLIKTRGQQVTLRCSSQSGHNTVSWYQQALGQGPQFIFQYYREEENGRGNFPPRFSGLQFPNYSSELNVNALELDDSALYLCASSPGDFTDTQYFGPGTRLTVL.

The chain links TRBV5-1 to TRBJ2-5, with a weak D call TRBD2 (5 bases). Germline V gene data show CDR1 as SGHRS and CDR2 as YFSETQ. Trimming removed 2 bases at V and 4 bases at J, with 6 bases between. The CDR3 sequence is 12 residues long. The CDR3 reads CASSFEGETQYF. The CDR3 nucleotides read TGCGCCAGCAGCTTTGAGGGAGAGACCCAGTACTTC.

This clone was found a few times. J is TRBJ1-4 and V is TRBV28; unclear D gene. The CDR3 loop spans 14 amino acids. CDR1 and CDR2 from the germline V gene are MDHEN and SYDVKM. V lost 6 bases to trimming and J lost 3 bases, with 11 bases between them. CDR3 residues: CASSRGGSNEKLFF. In DNA form, the CDR3 reads TGTGCCAGCAGCCGCGGAGGGTCTAATGAAAAACTGTTTTTT.

The chain links TRBV21-1 to TRBJ2-1; the table gives TRBD2 as D, unverified against the DNA. TRBV21-1 is labeled a pseudogene. There are 20 residues in the CDR3. DNA for the CDR3: TGTGCCAGCAGCCGCGTCACGCAAAGCCCCCGGGGGAGCCCCTACAATGAGCAGTTCTTC. Translated: CASSRVTQSPRGSPYNEQFF.

This clone has more than one count but fewer than ten. CDR3 amino acids: CASSLRQGASGNTIYF. The DNA of the CDR3 is TGTGCCAGCAGTTTAAGACAGGGGGCGTCTGGAAACACCATATATTTT. V is TRBV28 and J is TRBJ1-3; 10 nucleotides match TRBD1. Germline CDR1 reads MDHEN; CDR2 reads SYDVKM. V was clipped by 2 bases and J by 1 base; unmatched bases: 2. The CDR3 runs to 16 residues.

V and J are TRBV24-1 and TRBJ1-5; D gene ambiguous. Germline V gene sequence: CDR1 KGHDR, CDR2 SFDVKD. The CDR3 totals 14 residues. Trimming pared 3 bases from V and 0 bases from J, leaving 5 bases between. This CDR3 is CATSDRDSNQPQHF. CDR3 nucleotides: TGTGCCACCAGTGATCGGGATAGCAATCAGCCCCAGCATTTT.

The chain carries TRBV19 and TRBJ2-5, with 7 nucleotides matching TRBD1. There are 14 residues in the CDR3. The ends lost 6 bases at V and 1 base at J; junction bases unmatched: 5. Germline assignment: CDR1 LNHDA and CDR2 SQIVND (reference sequence). DNA for the CDR3: TGTGCCAGTAGGAGACAGGGCCTCCAAGAGACCCAGTACTTC. This encodes CASRRQGLQETQYF. The full variable domain, rest sourced from reference TRBV19 and TRBJ2-5, is DGGITQSPKYLFRKEGQNVTLSCEQNLNHDAMYWYRQDPGQGLRLIYYSQIVNDFQKGDIAEGYSVSREKKESFPLTVTSAQKNPTAFYLCASRRQGLQETQYFGPGTRLLVL.

V usage is TRBV7-9 and J usage is TRBJ2-7; D might be TRBD1 (6 bases). This CDR3 spans 13 amino acids. V lost 3 bases and J lost 1, with 7 bases in between. Germline-derived CDR1 and CDR2 are SEHNR and FQNEAQ (reference sequence). The CDR3 nucleotides read TGTGCCAGCAGCTTTGGACAGTCCTACGAGCAGTACTTC. This codes for CASSFGQSYEQYF.

The gene calls are TRBV27 and TRBJ2-7; 10 bases fit TRBD1. Trimming removed 7 bases from V and 1 base from J; junction bases left unmatched: 7. The CDR3 runs 15 residues. Germline CDR1 and CDR2: MNHEY and SMNVEV (reference sequence). CDR3 sequence: CASKRQGALSYEQYF. The DNA for the CDR3 is TGTGCCAGCAAGAGACAGGGGGCACTTTCCTACGAGCAGTACTTC.

The rearrangement links TRBV6-2 or TRBV6-3 to TRBJ2-5; possible D gene TRBD2, 8 bases. CDR3 size: 15 residues. With 5 bases removed from V and 5 bases from J, the gap between germline ends came to 18 bases. The germline gives CDR1 MNHEY, CDR2 SVGEGT. The CDR3 bases are TGTGCCAGCAGTACGGCGGGGGGAGGGGGCGAGACCCAGTACTTC. Protein product: CASSTAGGGGETQYF.

The rearrangement uses TRBV6-1 and TRBJ1-2; tentative D call: TRBD1 (5 bases). CDR3 length: 14 amino acids. V was trimmed by 3 bases and J by 8 bases, leaving 16 bases between them. The germline V gene encodes CDR1 MNHNS and CDR2 SASEGT. The CDR3 DNA reads as TGTGCCAGCAGTGATTTGGAGGGGTCCGTAGGCTACACCTTC. Its translation is CASSDLEGSVGYTF.

This sequence joins TRBV19 and TRBJ2-1; D unresolved. The CDR3 has 16 residues. Germline values: CDR1 LNHDA, CDR2 SQIVND (reference sequence). V lost 3 bases and J lost 0, with 12 bases in between. CDR3 bases: TGTGCCAGTAGTATTGCTCGTGGCCCCTCCTACAATGAGCAGTTCTTC. Protein: CASSIARGPSYNEQFF.

CDR3 sequence reads: CASSSGTGASPLHF. CDR3 nucleotides: TGTGCCAGCTCATCCGGGACAGGGGCATCACCCCTCCACTTT. The rearrangement joins TRBV18 to TRBJ1-6; TRBD1 aligns across 10 bases. Losses at the gene ends were 5 bases for V and 10 bases for J; bases not matched to a gene: 5. Germline V gives CDR1 KGHSH, CDR2 LQKENI. There are 14 residues in the CDR3.

This clone was detected a few times. The chain couples TRBV19 to TRBJ1-1; TRBD1 agrees at 10 bases. The CDR3 totals 17 residues. Looked up from germline, CDR1 is LNHDA and CDR2 is SQIVND (reference sequence). Germline trimming cut 3 bases from V and 0 bases from J; bases unmatched to any gene: 7. CDR3 sequence reads: CASSMAGTGDMNTEAFF. Here the CDR3 DNA reads TGTGCCAGTAGTATGGCTGGGACAGGGGACATGAACACTGAAGCTTTCTTT.

This clone was detected many times. The J gene is TRBJ1-5, the V gene TRBV6-4; 7 bases fit TRBD1. Per germline, CDR1 MRHNA and CDR2 SNTAGT. This CDR3 has 13 residues. Trimming cost V 5 bases and J 7 bases; bases outside gene matches: 5. The CDR3 DNA reads as TGTGCCAGCAGTCGACAGGGTGGACAGCCCCAGCATTTT. Translation: CASSRQGGQPQHF.

V is TRBV5-1 and J is TRBJ2-7; 7 bases fit TRBD1. The germline gives CDR1 SGHRS, CDR2 YFSETQ. The CDR3 contains 15 residues. The J segment lost 7 bases and the V segment lost 0 bases, leaving 10 bases of the junction unmatched. The CDR3 DNA reads TGCGCCAGCAGCTTGGACAGGGGAATTCTCGGGGAGCAGTACTTC. As protein: CASSLDRGILGEQYF.